This T cell receptor beta chain was identified in a study of blood T cell repertoires in COVID-19. Study overall: COVID-19 samples, acute and convalescent, were from the United States, Italy and Spain. The cDNA or gDNA used as material had been derived from T cells, B-cell-depleted T cells, or PBMCs.

To note about this clone: Within the sample, other DNA sequences also encode this same CDR3.

V dropped 1 base and J dropped 1 base, with 10 bases sitting between them. CDR3 size: 15 residues. Per germline, CDR1 MNHNS and CDR2 SASEGT. Authors' methods: The assay estimated nucleated cells by amplifying reference gene primers. The data were produced by immunoSEQ multiplex PCR, yet TCRdb's version contains in-frame clones alone and is incomplete. That table furnishes V, J and clone size, whereas the DNA furnished D and trimming. This table holds under 200,000 clones, roughly 80% found once. J is TRBJ1-2 and V is TRBV6-1; D possibly corresponds to TRBD1 (6 bases). The sample was PBMCs or T cells enriched from blood (not recorded which). The sequence came from a woman aged 40-49 years with acute COVID-19. Here the CDR3 DNA reads TGTGCCAGCAGTGAAGACTACAGGGTTAACTATGGCTACACCTTC. Translation: CASSEDYRVNYGYTF.